Included here is one T cell receptor (beta chain) sequence, with context. Antigen unknown. The CDR3 covers 18 residues. Losses at the gene ends were 5 bases for V and 9 bases for J; bases not matched to a gene: 20. Looked up from germline, CDR1 is MDHEN and CDR2 is SYDVKM. This sample is part of a study of T cell responses to AZD1222 COVID-19 vaccine. Study-wide findings and caveats: Clonal diversity was possibly underestimated, and the donors were mostly white British, with more females. Repertoires were sampled only after the peak T cell response. Two AZD1222 administrations were followed by greater Spike-specific TCR breadth and depth. At 160-218 and 743-854, vaccine-associated CD4 TCRs were dominant, and they spanned spike.

Only in-frame clones appear in the TCRdb table, and some are missing; sequencing was by immunoSEQ multiplex PCR. This sample has approximately 190,000 clones; about 94% occur once, and the top ten carry roughly 10%. The chain combines TRBV28 with TRBJ2-3, with 10 positions matching TRBD2. This clonotype was obtained from an adult in good health. Here the sequenced sample was peripheral blood, taken on day 0 of AZD1222 vaccination. The CDR3 here is CASSLQGTSATRKGTQYF. CDR3 nucleotide sequence: TGTGCCAGCAGTCTCCAAGGGACTAGCGCGACACGAAAAGGGACGCAGTATTTT.